This section outlines one T cell receptor beta chain sequence together with its context. The germline CDR1 and CDR2 sequences are SGHRS and YFSETQ. The CDR3 has 16 amino acids. V was pared by 0 bases and J by 4 bases, with 17 bases between. Study processing details: Amplification from reference gene primers served as the basis for estimated nucleated cell counts. Here immunoSEQ multiplex PCR was the method, and the copy in TCRdb shows in-frame clones only, minus some. V and J calls and clone size are those listed in that table; D and trimming were worked out from the DNA. Here the sample spans 280,000 or so clones, roughly 90% being singletons. This sample is part of a study of blood T cell repertoires in COVID-19. Study-level background: Material from acute and convalescent COVID-19 was sourced from the United States, Italy and Spain. Sources were T cells, B-cell-depleted T cells, or PBMCs; the material itself was cDNA or gDNA.

The chain employs TRBV5-1 and TRBJ2-7; maybe TRBD1 (5 bases). Sequencing used peripheral blood. The receptor's source is a man in his late teens or twenties with active or convalescent COVID-19. The DNA for the CDR3 is TGCGCCAGCAGCTTGGCGAAGACAGCGTTGGGATACGAGCAGTACTTC. Protein sequence: CASSLAKTALGYEQYF.